The 6 T cell receptor beta chains reported below all come from one sample, sequenced in a study of vaccination effects on CD4 cells after COVID-19. No antigen has been assigned to these receptors. Generated by immunoSEQ multiplex PCR, the TCRdb table keeps only in-frame clones and is missing some. This repertoire shows about 45,000 clones, 72% found once; its top ten account for 9% to 10%. Following culture for around 10 days, CD4+ T cells were isolated. Each participant was given two doses of one vaccine (BNT162b2 or mRNA-1273). The source was CD4+ T cells from PBMCs cultured without peptide, collected after COVID-19 vaccination. These receptors were collected from a human donor who received a COVID-19 vaccine.

The V and J genes are TRBV6-5 and TRBJ1-6, with TRBD1 as a possible D gene (6 bases). Germline V gene lookup returns CDR1 MNHEY and CDR2 SVGAGI. This CDR3 contains 12 residues. V was clipped by 9 bases and J by 10 bases, with 13 bases between them. DNA for the CDR3: TGTGCCAGTCAGGGGTCGCGGTCACCCCTCCACTTT. Translated, it gives CASQGSRSPLHF.

This rearrangement joins TRBV4-1 to TRBJ2-3; D ambiguous. Trimming left V 4 bases short and J 2 bases short, with 19 bases between. Germline CDR1 reads MGHRA; CDR2 reads YSYEKL. The CDR3 is 17 residues long. CDR3 sequence (DNA): TGCGCCAGCAGCCCACCAATGTTGGATTCTGCCACAGATACGCAGTATTTT. It codes for CASSPPMLDSATDTQYF.

The rearrangement uses TRBV29-1 and TRBJ1-2; TRBD1 matches at 8 bases. The CDR3 runs to 13 residues. The V segment lost 3 bases and the J segment 8 bases; nucleotides outside the gene matches: 8. Germline V lookup: CDR1 SQVTM, CDR2 ANQGSEA. The chain's CDR3 is CSVDVTGAYGYTF. In DNA, the CDR3 is TGCAGCGTTGACGTGACAGGGGCCTACGGCTACACCTTC. The full variable domain, completed using reference TRBV29-1 and TRBJ1-2, is SAVISQKPSRDICQRGTSLTIQCQVDSQVTMMFWYRQQPGQSLTLIATANQGSEATYESGFVIDKFPISRPNLTFSTLTVSNMSPEDSSIYLCSVDVTGAYGYTFGSGTRLTVV.

The chain uses TRBV5-1 and TRBJ1-3; D perhaps matches TRBD1 (6 bases). Between the trimmed V and J ends, which lost 4 bases and 0 bases, there was a span of 14 bases. This CDR3 has 16 residues. CDR1 and CDR2 (germline): SGHRS, YFSETQ. CDR3 in amino acids: CASSPIIGGSGNTIYF. Here the CDR3 DNA reads TGCGCCAGCAGCCCTATAATAGGGGGCTCTGGAAACACCATATATTTT. Based on the CDR3 plus reference TRBV5-1 and TRBJ1-3, the full variable domain is KAGVTQTPRYLIKTRGQQVTLSCSPISGHRSVSWYQQTPGQGLQFLFEYFSETQRNKGNFPGRFSGRQFSNSRSEMNVSTLELGDSALYLCASSPIIGGSGNTIYFGEGSWLTVV.

This clone was seen once. This rearrangement joins TRBV5-4 to TRBJ2-2, with TRBD2 identical over 11 bases. The CDR3 covers 17 residues. V shed 4 bases, J shed 5 bases, and the junction held 10 bases outside the gene matches. Per germline, CDR1 SGHNT and CDR2 YYREEE (reference sequence). This CDR3 is CASSLGGTSGGTGELFF. For the CDR3, the DNA is TGTGCCAGCAGCCTGGGGGGAACTAGCGGGGGTACCGGGGAGCTGTTTTTT. The variable domain in full, with the rest retrieved from reference TRBV5-4 and TRBJ2-2, is ETGVTQSPTHLIKTRGQQVTLRCSSQSGHNTVSWYQQALGQGPQFIFQYYREEENGRGNFPPRFSGLQFPNYSSELNVNALELDDSALYLCASSLGGTSGGTGELFFGEGSRLTVL.

This chain uses TRBV29-1 with TRBJ2-4; perhaps TRBD2 as D (6 bases). The ends were cut back, 0 bases at V and 2 bases at J, with 8 bases in the middle. The CDR3 spans 14 residues. Per the germline V gene, CDR1 is SQVTM and CDR2 is ANQGSEA. Here the CDR3 reads CSVEEAGTKNIQYF. The CDR3 DNA sequence: TGCAGCGTTGAAGAGGCGGGAACCAAAAACATTCAGTACTTC.